Shown below are 4 T cell receptor beta chains from a single sample sequenced in a study of radiation and T cells in renal cell carcinoma. Generated by immunoSEQ multiplex PCR, the TCRdb table keeps only in-frame clones and is missing some. The table records some 130,000 clones, 85% to 90% of them present only once. The time point: blood 2 weeks post-SBRT. Treatment denoted: 15 Gy SBRT to primary tumor, nephrectomy 4 weeks later. The sequences come from blood, collected from a patient whose treatment included radiotherapy and nephrectomy. Receptors were obtained from a woman in her 70s with renal cell carcinoma.

This chain connects TRBV5-4 to TRBJ2-1; 7 nucleotides agree with TRBD1. The J segment lost 5 bases and the V segment lost 4 bases, leaving 6 bases of the junction unmatched. The germline V gene has CDR1 SGHNT and CDR2 YYREEE (reference sequence). This CDR3 is 14 amino acids long. The CDR3 region is CASSPTGYNNEQFF. The DNA for the CDR3 is TGTGCCAGCAGCCCGACAGGGTACAACAATGAGCAGTTCTTC.

This clone came up a few times. The V and J genes are TRBV6-6 and TRBJ2-7, with TRBD1 as a possible D gene (5 bases). The length of the CDR3 is 11 residues. V lost 6 bases, J lost 2 bases, and 5 bases lay in between. Germline loops: CDR1 MNHNY, CDR2 SVGAGI (reference sequence). The CDR3 coding sequence is TGTGCCAGCAGGGACACCTACGAGCAGTACTTC. Translation: CASRDTYEQYF.

The chain carries TRBV7-9 and TRBJ1-1, with D maybe TRBD1 (6 bases). The CDR3 loop spans 13 amino acids. CDR1 is SEHNR, CDR2 FQNEAQ, per germline (reference sequence). Trimming stripped 1 base from V and 5 bases from J, with 8 bases between. The chain's CDR3 is CASSLGDKTEAFF. CDR3 DNA sequence: TGTGCCAGCAGCTTAGGGGACAAGACTGAAGCTTTCTTT.

V and J are TRBV19 and TRBJ1-5; D gene uncertain. Trimming stripped 5 bases from V and 6 bases from J, with 14 bases between. CDR3 size: 14 residues. The V gene's germline CDR1 is LNHDA and CDR2 SQIVND (reference sequence). CDR3 sequence (DNA): TGTGCCAGTAGTGTGGTTAGGGCCAGTCAGCCCCAGCATTTT. Translating gives CASSVVRASQPQHF.